The sequence of this T cell receptor (beta chain) was determined in a study of CD8 T cells in ankylosing spondylitis. General observations from the study: Characteristic of ankylosing spondylitis blood, it appeared, was a TCR beta motif comprising about 8 highly homologous variants.

MiXCR, run by TCRdb on the 5' RACE reads, gives a single entry per CDR3 protein. The data hold approximately 400,000 distinct CDR3 sequences, with 26% observed a single time. V was shortened by 7 bases and J by 0 bases, with 9 bases between the two germline ends. CDR1 and CDR2 (germline): SQVTM, ANQGSEA. This CDR3 is 12 amino acids long. Worth noting for this clonotype: The antigen is undetermined.

The J gene is TRBJ2-5, the V gene TRBV29-1; D may be TRBD1 (5 bases). The clonotype originates from a male donor with ankylosing spondylitis. Sequenced sample: blood, either unsorted or a sorted T cell fraction (not recorded which). CDR3 in amino acids: CSGRQNQETQYF. The CDR3 DNA reads TGCAGCGGTCGACAGAACCAAGAGACCCAGTACTTC.